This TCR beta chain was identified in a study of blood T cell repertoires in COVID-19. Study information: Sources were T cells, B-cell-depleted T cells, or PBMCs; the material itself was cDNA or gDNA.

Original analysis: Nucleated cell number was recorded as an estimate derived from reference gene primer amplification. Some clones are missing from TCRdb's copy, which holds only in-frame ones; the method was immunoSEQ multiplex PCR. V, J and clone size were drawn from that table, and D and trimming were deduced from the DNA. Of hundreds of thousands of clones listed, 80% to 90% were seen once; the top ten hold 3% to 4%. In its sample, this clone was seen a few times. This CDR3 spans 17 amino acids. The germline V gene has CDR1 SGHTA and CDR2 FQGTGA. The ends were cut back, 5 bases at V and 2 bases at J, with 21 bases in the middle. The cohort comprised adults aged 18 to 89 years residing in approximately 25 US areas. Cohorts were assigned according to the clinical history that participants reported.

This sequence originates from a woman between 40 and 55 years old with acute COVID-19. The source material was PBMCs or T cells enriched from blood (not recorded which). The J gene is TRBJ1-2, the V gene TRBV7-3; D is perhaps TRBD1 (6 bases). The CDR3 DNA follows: TGTGCCAGCAGCCTGCTTACCAGGGGAACTCTAAACTATGGCTACACCTTC. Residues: CASSLLTRGTLNYGYTF. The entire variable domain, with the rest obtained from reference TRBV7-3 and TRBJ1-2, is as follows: GAGVSQTPSNKVTEKGKYVELRCDPISGHTALYWYRQSLGQGPEFLIYFQGTGAADDSGLPNDRFFAVRPEGSVSTLKIQRTERGDSAVYLCASSLLTRGTLNYGYTFGSGTRLTVV.